This TCR beta chain emerged from a study of PD-L1 blockade in urothelial cancer (dated by TCRdb to the late 2010s). Looking at the study overall: Every patient began therapy at some point between 2013 and 2015 and was given atezolizumab 1,200 mg intravenously every 3 weeks. A median of about 140,000 T cells and 80,000 or so unique TCRs was obtained from blood samples, and a median clonality of about 0.08 was observed. Patients had an ECOG performance status of 0 or 1 and had received between 0 and 3 prior chemotherapy regimens. In the same patients, pretreatment tumors underwent whole exome sequencing and RNA sequencing in addition to TCR sequencing. Durable clinical benefit was achieved by nine patients but not by the remaining 20. Blood samples were analyzed 3 weeks after the start of treatment (second dose) and 6 weeks after the start of treatment. Durable clinical benefit was defined as progression-free survival longer than 6 months, and TCR features were also tested against progression-free and overall survival. About 90% of the 29 patients were identified as males with urothelial cancer of bladder origin, and a prior smoking history was reported by 18 of 29 patients. An exploratory multi-omic analysis was conducted of the somatic, immune and clinical correlates of response to PD-L1 blockade with atezolizumab in urothelial cancer. Pretreatment tumor samples and matched peripheral blood, collected serially before and after atezolizumab treatment, underwent TCR sequencing. Pretreatment blood TCR-seq was available for twenty-nine patients, at least one posttreatment blood collection was obtained for around 25 patients, and tumor TCR-seq was available for around 25 patients. Results and caveats for the whole study, not just this receptor: Because the sample size was small (n of about 30) and many exploratory analyses were performed, the results are intended to be hypothesis-generating. Patients with durable benefit showed greater expansion of tumor-associated TCR clones in peripheral blood 3 weeks after starting treatment (n of about 20, p = 0.022). A pretreatment peripheral blood TCR clonality below the median was linked to improved progression-free and overall survival.

Each PCR received spiked-in synthetic TCR analog templates so that absolute template abundance could be estimated from read counts. TCRbeta CDR3 regions were amplified from genomic DNA with bias-controlled V and J gene primers using the immunoSEQ assay. Sequencing of rearranged TCRbeta segments was done at approximately 20X coverage. Per the source publication's procedure: Sequencing errors were corrected by clustering and CDR3s were annotated against IMGT to assign V, D and J genes. Out-of-frame and stop-codon sequences were excluded, and only productive TCRbeta rearrangements were used in downstream analyses. Clonality was computed as one minus Shannon entropy normalized by the log of the number of unique productive sequences. Clones differing between time points or between blood and tumor were identified using Fisher's exact test with Benjamini-Hochberg correction, with an adjusted p below 0.01 applied as the threshold. Here the immuneACCESS table is served through TCRdb, limited to in-frame sequences with V and J called. Missing clones are a known gap in these copies; in checked studies unresolved V genes cover under half, and the rest lacks a known reason. V, J and clone size are taken as reported in that table, and D and trimming were inferred from the DNA itself. The sample profile shows some 87,000 clones; roughly 91% of them were found once. 1.5% to 2.5% of the sample comes from the top ten.

The time point label of this sample denotes: pretreatment peripheral blood. The cohort included 29 patients with locally advanced or metastatic urothelial carcinoma who were treated at Memorial Sloan Kettering on a trial protocol. Peripheral blood mononuclear cells were collected from each patient pretreatment and during treatment, giving between 1 and 8 total time points per patient. The Qiagen DNeasy Blood extraction kit was used to purify genomic DNA from total PBMCs and tumor samples. PBMCs were collected pretreatment and during treatment and were isolated and stored as previously described. CDR1 SGHTA and CDR2 FQGNSA were looked up in the germline V gene. The CDR3 runs 14 residues from the cysteine to the phenylalanine. The CDR3 DNA has 42 bases and is translated from base 1. Trimming costs V 4 bases and J 8 bases, and their ends lie 15 bases apart. Remarks on this clone: The specificity of this receptor is unknown. Per-base quality was not reported, and no clone a single base away is much larger than it.

Sequences were derived from PBMCs, sampled around atezolizumab (anti-PD-L1) treatment. The V and J genes are TRBV7-2 and TRBJ2-1; the D gene is possibly TRBD1, with 6 bases matching. The clonotype was recovered from a man aged 55-75 years with urothelial cancer. The DNA sequence reads TGTGCCAGCAGCTCGCCTTCCAGGGGCGATGAGCAGTTCTTC. This is translated as CASSSPSRGDEQFF.